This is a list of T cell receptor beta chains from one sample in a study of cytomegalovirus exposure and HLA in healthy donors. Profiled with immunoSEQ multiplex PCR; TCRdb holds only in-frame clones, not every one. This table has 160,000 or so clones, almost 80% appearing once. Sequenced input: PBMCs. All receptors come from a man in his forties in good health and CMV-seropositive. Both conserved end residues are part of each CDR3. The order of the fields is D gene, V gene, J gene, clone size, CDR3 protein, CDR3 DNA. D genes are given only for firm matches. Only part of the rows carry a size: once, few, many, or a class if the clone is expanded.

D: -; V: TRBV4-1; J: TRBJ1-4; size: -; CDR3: CASYEGANEKLFF; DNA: TGCGCCAGTTACGAGGGCGCGAATGAAAAACTGTTTTTT
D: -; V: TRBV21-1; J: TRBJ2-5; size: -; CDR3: CASSKKSGRDQETQYF; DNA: TGTGCCAGCAGCAAAAAAAGCGGGAGGGACCAAGAGACCCAGTACTTC
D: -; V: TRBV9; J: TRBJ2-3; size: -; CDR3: CASSVAGKTDTQYF; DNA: TGTGCCAGCAGCGTAGCCGGGAAAACAGATACGCAGTATTTT
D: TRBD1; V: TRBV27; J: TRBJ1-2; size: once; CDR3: CASRRTGDYYGYTF; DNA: TGTGCCAGCAGGCGGACAGGGGATTATTATGGCTACACCTTC
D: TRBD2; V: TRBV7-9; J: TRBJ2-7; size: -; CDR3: CSSSPGGLAAPYEQYF; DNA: TGTTCCAGCAGTCCGGGTGGGCTAGCGGCTCCCTACGAGCAGTACTTC
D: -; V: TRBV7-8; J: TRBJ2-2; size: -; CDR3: CASSLGSTGELFF; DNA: TGTGCCAGCAGCTTAGGTAGCACCGGGGAGCTGTTTTTT
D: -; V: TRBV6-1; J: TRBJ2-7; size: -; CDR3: CASSPTREREQYF; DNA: TGTGCCAGCAGCCCGACCAGGGAACGCGAGCAGTACTTC
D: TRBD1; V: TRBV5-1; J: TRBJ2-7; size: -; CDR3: CASSKGQGAMDEQYF; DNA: TGCGCCAGCAGCAAAGGACAGGGGGCTATGGACGAGCAGTACTTC
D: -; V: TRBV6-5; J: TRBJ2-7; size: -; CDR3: CASSSLNYEQYF; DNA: TGTGCCAGCAGTTCACTCAACTACGAGCAGTACTTC
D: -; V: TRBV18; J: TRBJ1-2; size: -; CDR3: CASSPTGKSVGGYTF; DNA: TGTGCCAGCTCACCGACCGGGAAATCTGTAGGGGGCTACACCTTC
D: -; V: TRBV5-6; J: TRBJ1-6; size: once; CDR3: CASSRWGWNGFSYNSPLHF; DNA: TGTGCCAGCAGCCGGTGGGGCTGGAATGGGTTCTCCTATAATTCACCCCTCCACTTT
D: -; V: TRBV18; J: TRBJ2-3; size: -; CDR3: CASSPLDTTDTQYF; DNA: TGTGCCAGCTCACCACTCGACACCACAGATACGCAGTATTTT
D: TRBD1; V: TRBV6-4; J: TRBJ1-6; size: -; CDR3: CASSDSIQGASPLHF; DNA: TGTGCCAGCAGTGACTCGATTCAGGGGGCATCACCCCTCCACTTT
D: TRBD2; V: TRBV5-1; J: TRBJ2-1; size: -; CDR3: CASSLGASGSGHEQFF; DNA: TGCGCCAGCAGCTTGGGTGCTAGCGGGAGTGGGCATGAGCAGTTCTTC
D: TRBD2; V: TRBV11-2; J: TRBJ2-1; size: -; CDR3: CASSSRGLGSSGEQFF; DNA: TGTGCCAGCAGCTCCCGGGGACTAGGTTCCTCAGGTGAGCAGTTCTTC
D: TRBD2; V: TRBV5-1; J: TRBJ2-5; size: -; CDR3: CASSTQTSGRGETQYF; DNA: TGCGCCAGCAGCACCCAGACTAGCGGGAGAGGCGAGACCCAGTACTTC
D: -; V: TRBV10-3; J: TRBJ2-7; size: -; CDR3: CAISALQGSYEQYF; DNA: TGTGCCATCAGTGCCCTGCAGGGCTCCTACGAGCAGTACTTC
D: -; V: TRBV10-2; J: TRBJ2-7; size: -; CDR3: CASSESFPRYEQYF; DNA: TGCGCCAGCAGTGAGAGCTTCCCTCGGTACGAGCAGTACTTC
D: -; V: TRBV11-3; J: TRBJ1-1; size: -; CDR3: CASGIGTTLNTEAFF; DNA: TGTGCCAGCGGCATCGGGACAACCTTGAACACTGAAGCTTTCTTT
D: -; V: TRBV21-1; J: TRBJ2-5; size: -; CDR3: CASSPGDQETQYF; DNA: TGTGCCAGCAGCCCAGGGGACCAAGAGACCCAGTACTTC
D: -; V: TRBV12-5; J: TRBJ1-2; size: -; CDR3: CASGLVRGFENYGYTF; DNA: TGTGCTAGTGGTTTGGTACGGGGTTTCGAGAACTATGGCTACACCTTC
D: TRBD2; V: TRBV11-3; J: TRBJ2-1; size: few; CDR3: CASKREGSLNEQFF; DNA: TGTGCCAGCAAGCGGGAGGGGTCGTTGAATGAGCAGTTCTTC
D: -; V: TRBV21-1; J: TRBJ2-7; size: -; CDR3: CASSKKPGGRDGRTYEQYF; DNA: TGTGCCAGCAGCAAAAAACCAGGGGGCAGGGACGGGAGGACCTACGAGCAGTACTTC
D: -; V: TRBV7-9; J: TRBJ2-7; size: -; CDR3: CASSPGLLSYEQYF; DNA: TGTGCCAGCAGCCCGGGACTCCTTTCCTACGAGCAGTACTTC
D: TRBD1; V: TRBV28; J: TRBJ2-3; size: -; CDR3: CASSGQGRQQYF; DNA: TGTGCCAGCAGTGGACAGGGGCGACAGCAGTATTTT
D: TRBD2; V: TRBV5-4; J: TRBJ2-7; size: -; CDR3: CASSSSSGSGYEQYF; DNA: TGTGCCAGCAGCTCCTCTAGCGGGAGCGGCTACGAGCAGTACTTC
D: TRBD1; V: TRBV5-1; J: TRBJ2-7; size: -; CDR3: CASSLSLGQSSYEQYF; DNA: TGCGCCAGCAGCTTGAGCTTGGGACAGAGCTCCTACGAGCAGTACTTC
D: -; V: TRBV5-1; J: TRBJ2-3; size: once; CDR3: CASSLGNGQSTDTQYF; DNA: TGCGCCAGCAGCTTGGGGAACGGACAGAGCACAGATACGCAGTATTTT
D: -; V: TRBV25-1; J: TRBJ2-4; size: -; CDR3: CASSDTGTAKNSQYF; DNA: TGTGCCAGCAGTGATACAGGGACGGCCAAAAACAGTCAGTACTTC
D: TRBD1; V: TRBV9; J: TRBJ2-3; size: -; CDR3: CASSGRTGVGTQYF; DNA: TGTGCCAGCAGCGGAAGGACAGGGGTTGGTACGCAGTATTTT
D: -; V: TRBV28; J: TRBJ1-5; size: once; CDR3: CASMIGGQPQHF; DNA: TGTGCCAGCATGATAGGCGGCCAGCCCCAGCATTTT
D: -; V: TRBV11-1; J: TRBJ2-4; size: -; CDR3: CASSTGPLDIQYF; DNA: TGTGCCAGCAGCACAGGACCGCTCGACATTCAGTACTTC
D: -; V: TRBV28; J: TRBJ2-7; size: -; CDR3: CASRSTILEETGYF; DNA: TGTGCCAGCAGATCAACCATTTTAGAGGAGACAGGGTACTTC
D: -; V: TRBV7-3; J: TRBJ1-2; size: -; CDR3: CASSLHGANYGYTF; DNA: TGTGCCAGCAGCTTACACGGGGCTAACTATGGCTACACCTTC
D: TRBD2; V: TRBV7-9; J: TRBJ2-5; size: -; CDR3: CASSPWSGGRASETQYF; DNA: TGTGCCAGCAGCCCCTGGAGCGGCGGGAGGGCCTCTGAGACCCAGTACTTC
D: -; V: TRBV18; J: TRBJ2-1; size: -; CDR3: CASSPPGQTTVVEQFF; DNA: TGTGCCAGCTCACCACCGGGCCAGACGACAGTCGTGGAGCAGTTCTTC
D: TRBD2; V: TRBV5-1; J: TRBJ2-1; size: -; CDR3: CASSLSASGQYNEQFF; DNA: TGCGCCAGCAGCTTGTCTGCTAGCGGCCAATACAATGAGCAGTTCTTC